The 3 T cell receptor beta chains in this list originate from one sample, sequenced in a study of OX40 agonist ivuxolimab in advanced cancers. The table came from immunoSEQ multiplex PCR; TCRdb's copy has only in-frame clones and leaves some out. The repertoire has 45,000 or so clones, 88% of them found once; the top ten carry approximately 0.97%. The source was CD4+ or CD8+ T cells sorted from blood, collected in a trial of the OX40 agonist ivuxolimab. The receptors originated from an adult with an advanced solid tumor such as melanoma, head and neck, liver or kidney cancer.

The V gene is TRBV5-4, the J gene TRBJ1-4; possible D gene TRBD1, 6 bases. Germline V gives CDR1 SGHNT, CDR2 YYREEE (reference sequence). CDR3 length equals 15 residues. V was clipped by 10 bases and J by 4 bases, with 20 bases between them. The DNA for the CDR3 is TGTGCCGTGCAACCATTACAGGGAAGTAATGAAAAACTGTTTTTT. Amino acids: CAVQPLQGSNEKLFF.

The chain carries TRBV18 and TRBJ2-5, with a weak D call TRBD2 (6 bases). The CDR3 extends over 14 amino acids. The V gene's germline CDR1 is KGHSH and CDR2 LQKENI. The V gene lost 6 bases and the J gene lost 5 bases, with 16 bases spanning the gap. The CDR3, as DNA: TGTGCCAGCTCCACGAGAGGAGGGCGGGAGACCCAGTACTTC. Residues: CASSTRGGRETQYF.

The V call is TRBV5-4, the J call TRBJ2-3; tentatively, D is TRBD1 (5 bases). With 2 bases removed from V and 0 bases from J, the gap between germline ends came to 10 bases. CDR3 size: 15 residues. CDR1 SGHNT and CDR2 YYREEE come from the germline V gene (reference sequence). CDR3 sequence: CASSLRQFSTDTQYF. The CDR3 DNA reads as TGTGCCAGCAGCTTAAGACAGTTTAGCACAGATACGCAGTATTTT.